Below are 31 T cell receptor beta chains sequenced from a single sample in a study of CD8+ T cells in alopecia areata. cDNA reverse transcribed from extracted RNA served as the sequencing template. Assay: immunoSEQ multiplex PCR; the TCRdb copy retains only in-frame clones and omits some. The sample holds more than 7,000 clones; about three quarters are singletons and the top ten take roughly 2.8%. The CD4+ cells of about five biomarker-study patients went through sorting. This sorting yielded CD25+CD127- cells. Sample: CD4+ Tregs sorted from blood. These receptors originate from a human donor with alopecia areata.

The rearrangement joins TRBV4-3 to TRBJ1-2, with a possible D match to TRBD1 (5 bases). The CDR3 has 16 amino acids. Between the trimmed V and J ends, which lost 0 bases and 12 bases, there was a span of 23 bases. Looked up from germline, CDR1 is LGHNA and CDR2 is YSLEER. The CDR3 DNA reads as TGCGCCAGCAGCCAAGATCGTTTGCAGGGAAGTTCTTCCCACACCTTC. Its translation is CASSQDRLQGSSSHTF.

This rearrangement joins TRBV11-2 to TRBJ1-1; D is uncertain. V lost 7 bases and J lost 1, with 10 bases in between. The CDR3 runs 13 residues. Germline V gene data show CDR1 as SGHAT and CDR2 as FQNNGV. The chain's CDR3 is CASTGEGNTEAFF. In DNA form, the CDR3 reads TGTGCCAGCACCGGAGAGGGGAACACTGAAGCTTTCTTT.

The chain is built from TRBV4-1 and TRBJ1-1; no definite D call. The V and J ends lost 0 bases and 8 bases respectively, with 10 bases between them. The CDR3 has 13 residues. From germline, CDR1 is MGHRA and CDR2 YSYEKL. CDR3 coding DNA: TGCGCCAGCAGCCAAGATTTAGGTCGAGAAGCTTTCTTT. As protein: CASSQDLGREAFF.

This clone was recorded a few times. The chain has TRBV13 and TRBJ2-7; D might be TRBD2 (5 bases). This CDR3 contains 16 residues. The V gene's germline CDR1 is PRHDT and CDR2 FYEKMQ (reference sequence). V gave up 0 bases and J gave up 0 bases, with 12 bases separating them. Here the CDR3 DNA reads TGTGCCAGCAGCTTAGGAGGAGCGGCTGGCTCCTACGAGCAGTACTTC. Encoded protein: CASSLGGAAGSYEQYF.

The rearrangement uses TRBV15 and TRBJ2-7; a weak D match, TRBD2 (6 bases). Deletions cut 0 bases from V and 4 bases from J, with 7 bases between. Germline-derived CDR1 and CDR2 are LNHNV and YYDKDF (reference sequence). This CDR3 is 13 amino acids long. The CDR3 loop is CATSRDAGYEQYF. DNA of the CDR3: TGTGCCACCAGCAGAGATGCGGGATACGAGCAGTACTTC.

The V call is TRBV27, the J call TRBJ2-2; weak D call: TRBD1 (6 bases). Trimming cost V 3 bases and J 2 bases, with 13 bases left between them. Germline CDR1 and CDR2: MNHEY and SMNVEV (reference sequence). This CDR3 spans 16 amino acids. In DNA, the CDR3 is TGTGCCAGCAGTTTCCTTAGGACAGAAAACACCGGGGAGCTGTTTTTT. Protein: CASSFLRTENTGELFF.

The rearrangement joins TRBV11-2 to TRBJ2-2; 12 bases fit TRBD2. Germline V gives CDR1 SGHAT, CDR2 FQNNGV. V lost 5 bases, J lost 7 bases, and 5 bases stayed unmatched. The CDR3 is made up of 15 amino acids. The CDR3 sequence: CASSASGGAGGELFF. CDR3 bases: TGTGCCAGCAGCGCTAGCGGGGGGGCCGGCGGGGAGCTGTTTTTT. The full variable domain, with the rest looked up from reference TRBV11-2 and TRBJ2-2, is EAGVAQSPRYKIIEKRQSVAFWCNPISGHATLYWYQQILGQGPKLLIQFQNNGVVDDSQLPKDRFSAERLKGVDSTLKIQPAKLEDSAVYLCASSASGGAGGELFFGEGSRLTVL.

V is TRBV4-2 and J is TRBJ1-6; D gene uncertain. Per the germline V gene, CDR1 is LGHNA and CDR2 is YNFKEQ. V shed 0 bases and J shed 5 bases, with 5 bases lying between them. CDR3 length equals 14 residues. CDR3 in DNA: TGTGCCAGCAGCCAAGAACAGAATAATTCACCCCTCCACTTT. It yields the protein CASSQEQNNSPLHF.

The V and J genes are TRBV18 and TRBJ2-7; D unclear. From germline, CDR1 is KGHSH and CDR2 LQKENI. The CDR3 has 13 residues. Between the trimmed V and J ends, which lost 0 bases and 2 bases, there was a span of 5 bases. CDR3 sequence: CASSPPGTYEQYF. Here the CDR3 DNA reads TGTGCCAGCTCACCACCGGGGACCTACGAGCAGTACTTC.

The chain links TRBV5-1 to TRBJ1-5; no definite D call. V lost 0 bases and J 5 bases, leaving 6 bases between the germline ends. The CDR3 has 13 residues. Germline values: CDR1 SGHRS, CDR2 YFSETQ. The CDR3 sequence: CASSLGADQPQHF. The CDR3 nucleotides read TGCGCCAGCAGCTTGGGAGCGGATCAGCCCCAGCATTTT. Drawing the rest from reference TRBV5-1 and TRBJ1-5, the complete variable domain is KAGVTQTPRYLIKTRGQQVTLSCSPISGHRSVSWYQQTPGQGLQFLFEYFSETQRNKGNFPGRFSGRQFSNSRSEMNVSTLELGDSALYLCASSLGADQPQHFGDGTRLSIL.

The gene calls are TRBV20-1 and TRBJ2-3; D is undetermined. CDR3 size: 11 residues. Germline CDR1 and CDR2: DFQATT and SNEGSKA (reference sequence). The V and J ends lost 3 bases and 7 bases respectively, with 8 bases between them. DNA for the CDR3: TGCAGTGCTAGTGCCGCCCATACGCAGTATTTT. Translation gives CSASAAHTQYF.

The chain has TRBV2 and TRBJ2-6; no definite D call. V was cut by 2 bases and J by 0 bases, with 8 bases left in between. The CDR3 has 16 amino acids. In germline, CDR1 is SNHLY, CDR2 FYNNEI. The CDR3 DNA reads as TGTGCCAGCAGTGAAAGGCAGAACTCTGGGGCCAACGTCCTGACTTTC. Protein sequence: CASSERQNSGANVLTF.

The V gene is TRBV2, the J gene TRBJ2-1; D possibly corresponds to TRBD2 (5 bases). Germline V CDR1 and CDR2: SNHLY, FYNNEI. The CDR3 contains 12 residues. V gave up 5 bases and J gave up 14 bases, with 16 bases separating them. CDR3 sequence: CASSRESGSEFF. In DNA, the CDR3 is TGTGCCAGCAGTCGAGAGTCGGGGTCTGAGTTCTTC.

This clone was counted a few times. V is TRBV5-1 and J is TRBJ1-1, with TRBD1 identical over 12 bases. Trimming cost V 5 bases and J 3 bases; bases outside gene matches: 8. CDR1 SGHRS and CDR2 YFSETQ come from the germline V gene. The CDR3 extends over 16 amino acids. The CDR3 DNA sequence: TGCGCCAGCAGACCGGGACAGGGGGCGCAGGACACTGAAGCTTTCTTT. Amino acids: CASRPGQGAQDTEAFF.

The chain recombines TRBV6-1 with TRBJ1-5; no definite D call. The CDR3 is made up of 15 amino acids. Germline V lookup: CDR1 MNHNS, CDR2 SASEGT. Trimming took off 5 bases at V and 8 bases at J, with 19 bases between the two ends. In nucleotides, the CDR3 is TGTGCCAGCAGTTTAACCACTGAGCCTGGGGAGCCCCAGCATTTT. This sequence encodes CASSLTTEPGEPQHF.

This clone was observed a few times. CDR3 nucleotide sequence: TGCGCCAGCCGGGGACAGGGCGCCTACGAGCAGTACTTC. This sequence encodes CASRGQGAYEQYF. The chain links TRBV5-1 to TRBJ2-7, with 9 bases aligning to TRBD1. This CDR3 region has 13 residues. Germline CDR1 is SGHRS and CDR2 is YFSETQ. V was pared by 7 bases and J by 2 bases, with 4 bases of the junction left unmatched. Full variable domain (remainder filled in from reference TRBV5-1 and TRBJ2-7): KAGVTQTPRYLIKTRGQQVTLSCSPISGHRSVSWYQQTPGQGLQFLFEYFSETQRNKGNFPGRFSGRQFSNSRSEMNVSTLELGDSALYLCASRGQGAYEQYFGPGTRLTVT.

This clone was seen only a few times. CDR3 in amino acids: CASSQARTTDTQYF. The CDR3 DNA reads as TGCGCCAGCAGCCAAGCCAGAACCACAGATACGCAGTATTTT. The chain joins TRBV4-1 to TRBJ2-3, with no clear D. V lost 1 base to trimming and J lost 2 bases, with 7 bases between them. Germline V gene data show CDR1 as MGHRA and CDR2 as YSYEKL. The CDR3 consists of 14 residues.

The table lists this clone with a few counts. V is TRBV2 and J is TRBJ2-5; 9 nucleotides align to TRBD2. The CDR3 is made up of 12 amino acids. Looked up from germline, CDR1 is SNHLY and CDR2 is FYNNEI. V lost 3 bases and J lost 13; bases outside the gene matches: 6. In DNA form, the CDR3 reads TGTGCCAGCAGTGACTCACTAGCGGGCTTGTACTTC. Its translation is CASSDSLAGLYF.

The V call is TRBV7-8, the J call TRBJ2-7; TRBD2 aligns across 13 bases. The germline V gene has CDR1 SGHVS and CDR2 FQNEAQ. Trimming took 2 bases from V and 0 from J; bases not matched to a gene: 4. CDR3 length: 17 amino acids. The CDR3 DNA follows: TGTGCCAGCAGCTTACCCCGGACTAGCGGGAGCTCCTACGAGCAGTACTTC. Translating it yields CASSLPRTSGSSYEQYF.

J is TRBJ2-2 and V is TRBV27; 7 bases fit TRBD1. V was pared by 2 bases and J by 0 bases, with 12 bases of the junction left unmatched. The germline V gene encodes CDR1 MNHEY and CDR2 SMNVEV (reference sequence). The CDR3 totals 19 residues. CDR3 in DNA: TGTGCCAGCAGTTTAACCAAACGACAGGGATCCTCGAACACCGGGGAGCTGTTTTTT. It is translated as CASSLTKRQGSSNTGELFF.

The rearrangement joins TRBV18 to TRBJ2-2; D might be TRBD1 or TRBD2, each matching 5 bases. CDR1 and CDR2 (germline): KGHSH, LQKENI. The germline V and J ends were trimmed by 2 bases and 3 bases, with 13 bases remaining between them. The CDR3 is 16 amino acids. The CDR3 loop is CASSPGGDVDTGELFF. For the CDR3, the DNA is TGTGCCAGCTCACCAGGTGGGGACGTAGACACCGGGGAGCTGTTTTTT.

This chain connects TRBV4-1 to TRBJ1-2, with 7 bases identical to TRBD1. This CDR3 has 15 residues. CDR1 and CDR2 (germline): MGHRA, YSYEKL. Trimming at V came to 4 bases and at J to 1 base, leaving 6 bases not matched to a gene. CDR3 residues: CASSRTGTDNYGYTF. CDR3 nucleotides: TGCGCCAGCAGCCGAACCGGGACAGATAACTATGGCTACACCTTC.

CDR3 DNA sequence: TGTGCCAGCAGCCGGGGACAGAGGGAAGCTTTCTTT. This codes for CASSRGQREAFF. This rearrangement joins TRBV5-4 to TRBJ1-1, with 7 bases lining up with TRBD1. Unmatched junction bases numbered 5, after V lost 4 bases and J lost 8 bases. This CDR3 is 12 amino acids long. CDR1 is SGHNT and CDR2 is YYREEE in the germline V gene (reference sequence).

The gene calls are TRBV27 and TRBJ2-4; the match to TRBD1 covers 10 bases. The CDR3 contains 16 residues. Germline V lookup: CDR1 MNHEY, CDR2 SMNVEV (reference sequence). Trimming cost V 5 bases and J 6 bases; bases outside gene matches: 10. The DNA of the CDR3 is TGTGCCAGCAGTGGCCGGACAGGGGGGGGCAGAAACATTCAGTACTTC. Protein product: CASSGRTGGGRNIQYF.

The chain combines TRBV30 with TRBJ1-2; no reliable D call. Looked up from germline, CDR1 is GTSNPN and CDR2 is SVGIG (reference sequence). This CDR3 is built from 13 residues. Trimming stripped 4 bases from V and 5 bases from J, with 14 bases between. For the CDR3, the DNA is TGTGCCTGGACCCCAGGCGGAATATATGGCTACACCTTC. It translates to CAWTPGGIYGYTF.

CDR3 amino acids: CASSRGALSYEQYF. DNA of the CDR3: TGTGCCAGCAGCCGCGGGGCCCTCTCCTACGAGCAGTACTTC. This chain connects TRBV11-2 to TRBJ2-7; possible D gene TRBD2, 6 bases. The V end was cut by 5 bases, the J end by 0 bases, with 11 bases between. The CDR3 runs to 14 residues. The germline V gene encodes CDR1 SGHAT and CDR2 FQNNGV.

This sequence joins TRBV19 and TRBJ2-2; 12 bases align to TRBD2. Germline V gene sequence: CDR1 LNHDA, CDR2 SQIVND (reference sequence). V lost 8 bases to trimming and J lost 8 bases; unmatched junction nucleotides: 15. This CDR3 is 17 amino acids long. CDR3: CASSFGGLAGTGGELFF. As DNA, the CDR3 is TGTGCCAGTTCATTCGGAGGACTAGCGGGAACGGGGGGGGAGCTGTTTTTT.

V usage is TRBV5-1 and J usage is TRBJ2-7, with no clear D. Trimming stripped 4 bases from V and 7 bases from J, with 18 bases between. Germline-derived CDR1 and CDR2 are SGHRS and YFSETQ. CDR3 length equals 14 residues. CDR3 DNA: TGCGCCAGCAGCCGACCAGACGGGCCTCAGGAGCAGTACTTC. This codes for CASSRPDGPQEQYF. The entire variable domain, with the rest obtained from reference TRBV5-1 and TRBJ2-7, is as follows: KAGVTQTPRYLIKTRGQQVTLSCSPISGHRSVSWYQQTPGQGLQFLFEYFSETQRNKGNFPGRFSGRQFSNSRSEMNVSTLELGDSALYLCASSRPDGPQEQYFGPGTRLTVT.

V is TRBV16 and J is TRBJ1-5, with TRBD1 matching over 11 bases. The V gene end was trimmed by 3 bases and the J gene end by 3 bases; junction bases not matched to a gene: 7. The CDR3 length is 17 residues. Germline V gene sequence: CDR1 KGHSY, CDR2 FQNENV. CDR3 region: CASSQRWGQGVNQPQHF. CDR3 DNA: TGTGCCAGCAGCCAGCGATGGGGACAGGGGGTCAATCAGCCCCAGCATTTT.

The CDR3 region is CASSAVPPGQGDTQYF. DNA of the CDR3: TGTGCCAGCAGCGCCGTACCACCGGGACAAGGAGATACCCAGTACTTC. The V and J genes are TRBV7-3 and TRBJ2-5; tentatively, D is TRBD1 (6 bases). The CDR3 has 16 residues. The germline gives CDR1 SGHTA, CDR2 FQGTGA. Trimming shortened V by 5 bases and J by 8 bases, and 24 bases separated the two germline ends.

CDR3 in DNA: TGCGCCAGCAGTGATAGGGACGAGCAGTACTTC. Its translation is CASSDRDEQYF. The chain uses TRBV10-2 and TRBJ2-7; the D is unclear. Trimming left V 3 bases short and J 5 bases short, with 5 bases between. Germline V gives CDR1 WSHSY, CDR2 SAAADI. CDR3 length: 11 residues.